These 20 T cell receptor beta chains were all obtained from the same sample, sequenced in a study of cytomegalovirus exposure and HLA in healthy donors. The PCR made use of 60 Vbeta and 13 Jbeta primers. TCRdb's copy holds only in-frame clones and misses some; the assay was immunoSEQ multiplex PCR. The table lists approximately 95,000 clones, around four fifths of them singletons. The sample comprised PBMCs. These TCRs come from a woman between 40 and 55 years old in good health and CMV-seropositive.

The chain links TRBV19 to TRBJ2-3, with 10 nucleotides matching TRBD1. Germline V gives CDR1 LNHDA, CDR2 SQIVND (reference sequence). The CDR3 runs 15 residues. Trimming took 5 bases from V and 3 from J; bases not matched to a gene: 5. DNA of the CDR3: TGTGCCAGTAGTCCGGACAGGGGGATGACAGATACGCAGTATTTT. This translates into CASSPDRGMTDTQYF. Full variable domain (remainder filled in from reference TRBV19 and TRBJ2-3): DGGITQSPKYLFRKEGQNVTLSCEQNLNHDAMYWYRQDPGQGLRLIYYSQIVNDFQKGDIAEGYSVSREKKESFPLTVTSAQKNPTAFYLCASSPDRGMTDTQYFGPGTRLTVL.

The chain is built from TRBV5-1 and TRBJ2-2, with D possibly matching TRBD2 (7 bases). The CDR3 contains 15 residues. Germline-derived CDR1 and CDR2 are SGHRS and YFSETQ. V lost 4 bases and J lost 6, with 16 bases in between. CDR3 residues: CASSTKGGDAGELFF. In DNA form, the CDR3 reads TGCGCCAGCAGCACCAAAGGGGGGGACGCCGGGGAGCTGTTTTTT.

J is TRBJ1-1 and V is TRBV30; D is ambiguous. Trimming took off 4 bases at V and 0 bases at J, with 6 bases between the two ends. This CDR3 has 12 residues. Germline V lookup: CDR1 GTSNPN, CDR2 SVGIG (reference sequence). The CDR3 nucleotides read TGTGCCTGGACAGGCCTGAACACTGAAGCTTTCTTT. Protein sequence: CAWTGLNTEAFF.

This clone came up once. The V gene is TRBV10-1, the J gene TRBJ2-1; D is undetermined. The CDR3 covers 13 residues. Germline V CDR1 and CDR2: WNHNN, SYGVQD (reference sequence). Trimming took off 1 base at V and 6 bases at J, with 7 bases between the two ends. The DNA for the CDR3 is TGCGCCAGCAGTGAGTATCTTTCCAATGAGCAGTTCTTC. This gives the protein CASSEYLSNEQFF.

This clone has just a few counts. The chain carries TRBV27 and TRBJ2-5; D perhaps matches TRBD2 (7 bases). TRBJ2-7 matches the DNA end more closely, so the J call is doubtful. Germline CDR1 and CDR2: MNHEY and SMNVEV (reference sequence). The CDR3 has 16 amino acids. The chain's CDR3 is CAPIGGGPRTDGEQYF. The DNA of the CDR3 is TGTGCCCCGATAGGGGGGGGCCCCCGGACAGATGGCGAGCAGTACTTC.

CDR3 sequence reads: CASSKGIADLLF. In nucleotides, the CDR3 is TGTGCCAGCAGCAAAGGCATAGCGGACTTACTCTTC. The V gene is TRBV21-1, the J gene TRBJ2-1; TRBD2, as called in the table, went unchecked against the DNA. TRBV21-1 is given as a pseudogene. The CDR3 length is 12 residues.

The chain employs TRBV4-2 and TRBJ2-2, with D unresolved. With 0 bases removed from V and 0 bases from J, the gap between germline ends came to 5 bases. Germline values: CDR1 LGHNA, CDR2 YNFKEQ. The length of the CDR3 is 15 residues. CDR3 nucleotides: TGTGCCAGCAGCCAAGATCCTTCGAACACCGGGGAGCTGTTTTTT. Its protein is CASSQDPSNTGELFF.

In DNA, the CDR3 is TGTGCCAGCAGTTACGAGCGGGGGGCAGATACGCAGTATTTT. Amino acid sequence: CASSYERGADTQYF. J is TRBJ2-3 and V is TRBV6-5; 9 nucleotides match TRBD2. The CDR3 contains 14 residues. Trimming removed 2 bases from V and 4 bases from J; junction bases left unmatched: 1. Looked up from germline, CDR1 is MNHEY and CDR2 is SVGAGI.

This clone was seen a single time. The CDR3 nucleotides are TGTGCCAGCAGCTTCAGGGGTGGTAATGAAAAACTGTTTTTT. Translation: CASSFRGGNEKLFF. V usage is TRBV7-9 and J usage is TRBJ1-4; the D gene is possibly TRBD1 (6 bases). There are 14 residues in the CDR3. V lost 3 bases and J 4 bases, leaving 9 bases between the germline ends. Germline values: CDR1 SEHNR, CDR2 FQNEAQ (reference sequence).

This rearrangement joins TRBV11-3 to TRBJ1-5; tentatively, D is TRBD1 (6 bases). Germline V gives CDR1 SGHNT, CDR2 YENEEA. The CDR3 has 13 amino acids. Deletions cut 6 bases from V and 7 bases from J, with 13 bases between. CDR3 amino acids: CASSYNGQQPQHF. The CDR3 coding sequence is TGTGCCAGCAGTTATAACGGACAGCAGCCCCAGCATTTT.

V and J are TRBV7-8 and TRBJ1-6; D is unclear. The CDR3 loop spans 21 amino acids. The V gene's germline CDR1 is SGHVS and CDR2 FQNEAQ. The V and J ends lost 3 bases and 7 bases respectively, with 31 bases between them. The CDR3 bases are TGTGCCAGCAGCTTCGGAGGGTGGACCGACCTCTATAACCTTGGGAATTCACCCCTCCACTTT. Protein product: CASSFGGWTDLYNLGNSPLHF. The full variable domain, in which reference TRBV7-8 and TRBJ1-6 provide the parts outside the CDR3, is GAGVSQSPRYKVAKRGQDVALRCDPISGHVSLFWYQQALGQGPEFLTYFQNEAQLDKSGLPSDRFFAERPEGSVSTLKIQRTQQEDSAVYLCASSFGGWTDLYNLGNSPLHFGNGTRLTVT.

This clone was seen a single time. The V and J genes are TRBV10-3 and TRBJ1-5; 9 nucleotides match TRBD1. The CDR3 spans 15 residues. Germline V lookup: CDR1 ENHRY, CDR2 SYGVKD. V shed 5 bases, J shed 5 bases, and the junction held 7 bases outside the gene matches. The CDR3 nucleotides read TGTGCCATCAGTAAATCACAGGGGGCGGATCAGCCCCAGCATTTT. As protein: CAISKSQGADQPQHF.

The CDR3 loop is CAIRETVEDIFF. CDR3 sequence (DNA): TGTGCCATCAGGGAAACAGTGGAGGATATATTCTTC. The chain links TRBV10-3 to TRBJ2-1; TRBD2 is a possible D gene (5 bases). The CDR3 is made up of 12 amino acids. CDR1 is ENHRY and CDR2 is SYGVKD in the germline V gene. V shed 6 bases and J shed 16 bases, with 19 bases lying between them.

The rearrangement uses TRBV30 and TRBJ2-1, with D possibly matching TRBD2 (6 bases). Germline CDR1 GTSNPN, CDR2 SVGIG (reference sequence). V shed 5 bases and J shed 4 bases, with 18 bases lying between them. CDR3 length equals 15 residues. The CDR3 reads CAWSSGGSAYNEQFF. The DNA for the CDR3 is TGTGCCTGGTCCAGTGGGGGGTCAGCATACAATGAGCAGTTCTTC.

For the CDR3, the DNA is TGTGCCAGCAGCTCTCTCCAACAGGGATCCAATCAGCCCCAGCATTTT. Encoded protein: CASSSLQQGSNQPQHF. This rearrangement joins TRBV7-8 to TRBJ1-5; possible D gene TRBD1, 6 bases. From germline, CDR1 is SGHVS and CDR2 FQNEAQ. The CDR3 is made up of 16 amino acids. V was cut by 4 bases and J by 3 bases, with 16 bases left in between.

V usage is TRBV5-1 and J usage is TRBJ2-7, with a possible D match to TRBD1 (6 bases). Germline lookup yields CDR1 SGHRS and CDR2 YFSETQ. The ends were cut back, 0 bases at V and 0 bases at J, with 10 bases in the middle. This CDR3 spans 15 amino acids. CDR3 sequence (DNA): TGCGCCAGCAGCTTGGTGGACAGAAGCTCCTACGAGCAGTACTTC. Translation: CASSLVDRSSYEQYF.

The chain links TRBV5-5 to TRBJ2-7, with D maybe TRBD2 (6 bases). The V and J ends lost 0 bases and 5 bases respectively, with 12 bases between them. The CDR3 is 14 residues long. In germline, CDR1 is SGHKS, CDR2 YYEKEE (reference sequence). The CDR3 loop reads CASSLAGGWHEQYF. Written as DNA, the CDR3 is TGTGCCAGCAGCTTGGCCGGAGGGTGGCACGAGCAGTACTTC.

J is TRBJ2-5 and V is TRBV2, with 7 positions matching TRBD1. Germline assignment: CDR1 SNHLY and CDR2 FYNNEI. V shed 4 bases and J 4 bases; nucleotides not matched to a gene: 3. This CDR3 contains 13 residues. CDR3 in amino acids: CASSVDRVETQYF. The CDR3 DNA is TGTGCCAGCAGTGTCGACAGGGTAGAGACCCAGTACTTC.

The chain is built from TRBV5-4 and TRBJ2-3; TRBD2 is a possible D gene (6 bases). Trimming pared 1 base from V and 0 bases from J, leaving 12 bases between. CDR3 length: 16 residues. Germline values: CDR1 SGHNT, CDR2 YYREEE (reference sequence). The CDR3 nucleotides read TGTGCCAGCAGCTTGAAAGTTAGCGGAAGCACAGATACGCAGTATTTT. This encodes CASSLKVSGSTDTQYF.

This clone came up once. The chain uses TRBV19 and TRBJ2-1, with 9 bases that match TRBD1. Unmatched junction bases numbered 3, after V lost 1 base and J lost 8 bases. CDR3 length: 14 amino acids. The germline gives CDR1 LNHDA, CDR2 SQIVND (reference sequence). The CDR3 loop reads CASSIGQGVDEQFF. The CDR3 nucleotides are TGTGCCAGTAGTATAGGACAGGGGGTGGATGAGCAGTTCTTC. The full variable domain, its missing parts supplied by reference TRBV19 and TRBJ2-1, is DGGITQSPKYLFRKEGQNVTLSCEQNLNHDAMYWYRQDPGQGLRLIYYSQIVNDFQKGDIAEGYSVSREKKESFPLTVTSAQKNPTAFYLCASSIGQGVDEQFFGPGTRLTVL.